The present T cell receptor beta chain was sequenced within a study of T cells after yellow fever vaccination. TCRdb processed the 5' RACE reads anew with MiXCR; each CDR3 protein has one entry. The table has a few hundred thousand distinct CDR3 sequences, about a sixth seen once; the top ten hold 17%. Trimming left V 4 bases short and J 2 bases short, with 27 bases between. This CDR3 has 20 residues. Sequencing used PBMCs, obtained 5 days after the first yellow fever vaccination. The sequence was collected from a young man who received the YFV17D yellow fever vaccine. V gene TRBV12-3 or TRBV12-4 combines with J gene TRBJ1-5, with unresolved D. The CDR3 here is CASSSPARGILYSGNQPQHF. CDR3 nucleotides: TGTGCCAGCAGTTCCCCGGCCCGGGGTATCCTTTATAGCGGCAATCAGCCCCAGCATTTT.